At least ten counts were recorded for the clone carrying this T cell receptor beta chain. The antigen remains unidentified. Regions amplified from RNA transcripts were the TCR beta CDR3 regions. When the TCR CDR3 underwent first-round RT-PCR, the HTBI primer set was used. TCRdb used MiXCR to reprocess the multiplex PCR reads, holding one entry per CDR3 protein. This sample has hundreds of thousands of distinct CDR3 sequences; 15% to 20% occur once, and the top ten carry 40% to 50%. This sample was taken from a study of T cells in Graves' hyperthyroidism and ophthalmopathy. Overall study results and limits: Among clonotypes expanded in thyroid above 0.001, most were also found in blood.

Ophthalmopathy cases scored 3 or more on the Clinical Activity Score and 4 or more on NOSPECS grade, with duration below 3 months. Germline V gene data show CDR1 as MNHNS and CDR2 as SASEGT. This CDR3 has 15 amino acids. V was shortened by 2 bases and J by 4 bases, with 14 bases between the two germline ends. Source material: blood. The chain couples TRBV6-1 to TRBJ1-2; D not certain. The sequence was obtained from a man in his forties with Graves' ophthalmopathy. CDR3 in amino acids: CASSESSMGFYGYTF. The DNA for the CDR3 is TGTGCCAGCAGTGAAAGTTCGATGGGGTTCTATGGCTACACCTTC.